These 21 T cell receptor beta chains came from one sample sequenced in a study of T cell responses to AZD1222 COVID-19 vaccine. Assay: immunoSEQ multiplex PCR; the TCRdb copy retains only in-frame clones and omits some. There are approximately 99,000 clones in the sample; about 92% occur only once, and approximately 3.1% lies in the top ten. The sequencing used peripheral blood, collected on day 0 of MenACWY control vaccination. Receptor source: an adult in good health.

The DNA for the CDR3 is TGTGCTAGTGGTTTGCCGGGGAATCCCTACGAGCAGTACTTC. Protein: CASGLPGNPYEQYF. V is TRBV12-5 and J is TRBJ2-7, with D tentatively TRBD2 (5 bases). The CDR3 has 14 amino acids. Trimming removed 2 bases from V and 2 bases from J, with 10 bases in between. Germline CDR1 and CDR2: LGHNT and FRNRAP.

The chain combines TRBV4-3 with TRBJ1-2, with 7 bases lining up with TRBD1. The CDR3 spans 14 residues. Germline CDR1 LGHNA, CDR2 YSLEER. J gave up 4 bases and V 3 bases, and 5 bases lay outside the gene matches. CDR3 DNA sequence: TGCGCCAGCAGCCACGGCAGGGGGGGCTATGGCTACACCTTC. Its translation: CASSHGRGGYGYTF.

V usage is TRBV27 and J usage is TRBJ2-3; D not certain. V lost 5 bases, J lost 6 bases, and 12 bases lay in between. CDR1 is MNHEY and CDR2 is SMNVEV in the germline V gene (reference sequence). The CDR3 length is 13 residues. The CDR3 region has the DNA TGTGCCAGCAGTGGCCGAAATTCTGATACGCAGTATTTT. Its protein product is CASSGRNSDTQYF.

This chain connects TRBV10-1 to TRBJ1-2; D is unclear. Trimming cost V 3 bases and J 5 bases, with 10 bases left between them. Per germline, CDR1 WNHNN and CDR2 SYGVQD (reference sequence). The CDR3 consists of 13 residues. CDR3 in DNA: TGCGCCAGCAGTGATGGCAGTCTGTATGGCTACACCTTC. Protein sequence: CASSDGSLYGYTF.

V gene TRBV29-1 combines with J gene TRBJ2-7, with TRBD1 matching 12 bases. V shed 6 bases, J shed 5 bases, and the junction held 2 bases outside the gene matches. This CDR3 comprises 12 residues. In germline, CDR1 is SQVTM, CDR2 ANQGSEA. The CDR3 bases are TGCAGCGTGGGACAGGGGGCAGACGAGCAGTACTTC. This sequence encodes CSVGQGADEQYF.

In this sample, this clone turned up once. The chain employs TRBV9 and TRBJ2-7; 8 bases are a match to TRBD1. CDR3 length equals 14 residues. Trimming at V came to 4 bases and at J to 2 bases, leaving 5 bases not matched to a gene. Germline V gene sequence: CDR1 SGDLS, CDR2 YYNGEE. The CDR3 DNA follows: TGTGCCAGCAGCCCCCGGGACAGGCCCTACGAGCAGTACTTC. It is translated as CASSPRDRPYEQYF.

The CDR3 coding sequence is TGTGCACTACGTATTAGGGGGAATTCACCCCTCCACTTT. It codes for CALRIRGNSPLHF. This chain joins TRBV19 and TRBJ1-6; D possibly corresponds to TRBD1 (6 bases). Per germline, CDR1 LNHDA and CDR2 SQIVND (reference sequence). The CDR3 runs 13 residues.

The V call is TRBV19, the J call TRBJ1-2; D perhaps matches TRBD1 (6 bases). This CDR3 has 12 amino acids. Germline V lookup: CDR1 LNHDA, CDR2 SQIVND (reference sequence). Trimming removed 5 bases at V and 7 bases at J, with 11 bases between. DNA for the CDR3: TGTGCCAGTAGTTCGGAGGGGGGTGGCTACACCTTC. This sequence encodes CASSSEGGGYTF. Full variable domain (outside the CDR3, taken from reference TRBV19 and TRBJ1-2): DGGITQSPKYLFRKEGQNVTLSCEQNLNHDAMYWYRQDPGQGLRLIYYSQIVNDFQKGDIAEGYSVSREKKESFPLTVTSAQKNPTAFYLCASSSEGGGYTFGSGTRLTVV.

The chain carries TRBV5-4 and TRBJ2-7; D ambiguous. Trimming stripped 0 bases from V and 2 bases from J, with 6 bases between. Per germline, CDR1 SGHNT and CDR2 YYREEE (reference sequence). The CDR3 covers 13 residues. The CDR3 loop reads CASSLDSAYEQYF. The CDR3, as DNA: TGTGCCAGCAGCTTGGATTCCGCCTACGAGCAGTACTTC. The full variable domain, its missing parts supplied by reference TRBV5-4 and TRBJ2-7, is ETGVTQSPTHLIKTRGQQVTLRCSSQSGHNTVSWYQQALGQGPQFIFQYYREEENGRGNFPPRFSGLQFPNYSSELNVNALELDDSALYLCASSLDSAYEQYFGPGTRLTVT.

V gene TRBV2 combines with J gene TRBJ2-7; 7 nucleotides line up with TRBD1. Trimming cost V 10 bases and J 4 bases; bases outside gene matches: 10. The CDR3 runs to 13 residues. CDR1 and CDR2 from the germline V gene are SNHLY and FYNNEI. This CDR3 is CATQTDRLYEQYF. CDR3 nucleotides: TGTGCCACTCAGACGGACAGGCTTTACGAGCAGTACTTC.

This clone showed up just a few times. The chain employs TRBV19 and TRBJ1-5; TRBD1 might be the D (5 bases). The CDR3 is made up of 16 amino acids. Germline values: CDR1 LNHDA, CDR2 SQIVND (reference sequence). V lost 6 bases and J lost 7, with 22 bases in between. The CDR3, as DNA: TGTGCCAGTAGCCTTATCGGGGCCAAGGGGTGGCAGCCCCAGCATTTT. Its translation: CASSLIGAKGWQPQHF.

The chain is built from TRBV27 and TRBJ1-2; 9 bases line up with TRBD1. The germline V gene encodes CDR1 MNHEY and CDR2 SMNVEV (reference sequence). The trim removed 6 bases at V and 4 bases at J, leaving 6 bases unmatched. This CDR3 comprises 14 residues. CDR3 residues: CASSPGTGIYGYTF. DNA for the CDR3: TGTGCCAGCAGCCCGGGGACAGGGATCTATGGCTACACCTTC.

V and J are TRBV24-1 and TRBJ2-3; the match to TRBD1 covers 8 bases. V dropped 5 bases and J dropped 6; count of bases not matched to a gene: 6. Germline V gene data show CDR1 as KGHDR and CDR2 as SFDVKD. The CDR3 runs 14 residues. The CDR3 DNA sequence: TGTGCCACCAGTGGGGAGACAGGGGTGGATACGCAGTATTTT. Translated: CATSGETGVDTQYF.

This clone was counted a single time. The chain uses TRBV19 and TRBJ1-2, with 8 bases identical to TRBD1. This CDR3 region has 13 residues. V trimming: 6 bases; J trimming: 6 bases; junction bases outside the gene matches: 6. Germline V CDR1 and CDR2: LNHDA, SQIVND (reference sequence). CDR3 protein: CASSRTGMHGYTF. CDR3 bases: TGTGCCAGTAGCCGGACAGGGATGCATGGCTACACCTTC.

V gene TRBV5-1 combines with J gene TRBJ1-6; 8 bases line up with TRBD1. CDR3 size: 17 residues. The germline gives CDR1 SGHRS, CDR2 YFSETQ. With V trimmed by 0 bases and J by 5 bases, 7 bases remained unmatched. The CDR3 DNA follows: TGCGCCAGCAGCTTGGCAGGGGGCCATGGGAATAATTCACCCCTCCACTTT. This sequence encodes CASSLAGGHGNNSPLHF.

This chain joins TRBV3-1 (or the pseudogene TRBV3-2) and TRBJ2-7; 11 bases match TRBD2. Trimming cost V 4 bases and J 2 bases; bases outside gene matches: 10. Germline V gene data show CDR1 as LGHDT and CDR2 as YNNKEL (reference sequence). The CDR3 sequence is 17 residues long. In nucleotides, the CDR3 is TGTGCCAGCAGCCGCCGACCTTCGGGACTAGCGGCCTACGAGCAGTACTTC. Translation: CASSRRPSGLAAYEQYF.

The chain employs TRBV28 and TRBJ1-5, with 8 bases matching TRBD1. The CDR3 is 16 amino acids. The V gene end was trimmed by 2 bases and the J gene end by 3 bases; junction bases not matched to a gene: 6. Germline loops: CDR1 MDHEN, CDR2 SYDVKM. CDR3 DNA: TGTGCCAGCAGTTTAAGGACAGGGAGAAACAATCAGCCCCAGCATTTT. Protein product: CASSLRTGRNNQPQHF.

This chain connects TRBV5-6 to TRBJ2-7, with 7 bases aligning to TRBD2. The germline V gene encodes CDR1 SGHDT and CDR2 YYEEEE. The CDR3 length is 15 residues. V trimming: 4 bases; J trimming: 7 bases; junction bases outside the gene matches: 14. CDR3 amino acids: CASSRGGQRLREQYF. In nucleotides, the CDR3 is TGTGCCAGCAGCCGGGGAGGGCAGAGACTCCGGGAGCAGTACTTC.

The chain joins TRBV15 to TRBJ1-2; possible D gene TRBD1, 5 bases. Germline V gene data show CDR1 as LNHNV and CDR2 as YYDKDF (reference sequence). The CDR3 consists of 13 residues. The ends were cut back, 5 bases at V and 1 base at J, with 8 bases in the middle. The CDR3, as DNA: TGTGCCACCAGCGGGGACGGTAACTATGGCTACACCTTC. Translated: CATSGDGNYGYTF.

CDR3 amino acids: CASSAYRQPQHF. CDR3 DNA: TGTGCCAGCAGCGCCTACAGGCAGCCCCAGCATTTT. V usage is TRBV12-3 or TRBV12-4 and J usage is TRBJ1-5, with a tentative D call TRBD1 (5 bases). The germline V and J ends were trimmed by 6 bases and 7 bases, with 10 bases remaining between them. There are 12 residues in the CDR3.

V is TRBV25-1 and J is TRBJ2-7, with D perhaps TRBD1 (6 bases). CDR1 MGHDK and CDR2 SYGVNS come from the germline V gene. The V and J ends lost 3 bases and 5 bases respectively, with 11 bases between them. CDR3 size: 13 residues. The CDR3 loop reads CASSDFRGHEQYF. The DNA of the CDR3 is TGTGCCAGCAGTGATTTCAGGGGCCACGAGCAGTACTTC.